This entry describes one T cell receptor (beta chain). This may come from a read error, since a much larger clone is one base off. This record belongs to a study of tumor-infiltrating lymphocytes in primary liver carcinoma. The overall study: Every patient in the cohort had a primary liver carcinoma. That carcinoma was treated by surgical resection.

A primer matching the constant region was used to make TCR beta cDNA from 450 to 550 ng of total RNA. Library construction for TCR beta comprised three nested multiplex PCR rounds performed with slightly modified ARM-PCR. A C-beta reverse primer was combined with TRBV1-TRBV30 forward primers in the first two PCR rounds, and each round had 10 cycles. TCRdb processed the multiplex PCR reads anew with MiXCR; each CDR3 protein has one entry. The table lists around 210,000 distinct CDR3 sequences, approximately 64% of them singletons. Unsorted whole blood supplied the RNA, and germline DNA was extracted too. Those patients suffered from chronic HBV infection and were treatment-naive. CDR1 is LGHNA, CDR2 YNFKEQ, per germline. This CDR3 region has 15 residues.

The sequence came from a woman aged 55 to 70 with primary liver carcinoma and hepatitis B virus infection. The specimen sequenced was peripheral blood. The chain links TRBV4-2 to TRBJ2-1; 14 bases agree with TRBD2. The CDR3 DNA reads TGTGGCAGCAGCCAAGAAGGGACTAGCGGGAGTTCTCTACTCTTC. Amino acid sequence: CGSSQEGTSGSSLLF.